Following are 26 T cell receptor beta chains from one sample sequenced in a study of T cells in Graves' hyperthyroidism and ophthalmopathy. TCR beta CDR3 regions were amplified from RNA. First-round RT-PCR with HTBI primers amplified the TCR CDR3 region. TCRdb redid the calling of the multiplex PCR reads with MiXCR, one entry per CDR3 protein. The data contain around 420,000 distinct CDR3 sequences, roughly 13% of them singletons. Sequenced material: blood. The receptors shown here come from a young woman with Graves' hyperthyroidism.

This clonotype showed up many times. The chain has TRBV5-1 and TRBJ2-7; D may be TRBD1 (7 bases). CDR1 and CDR2 (germline): SGHRS, YFSETQ. Trimming left V 3 bases short and J 5 bases short, with 21 bases between. This CDR3 spans 16 amino acids. The CDR3 protein is CASSWGATRGGDEQYF. CDR3 sequence (DNA): TGCGCCAGCAGCTGGGGGGCTACGAGAGGGGGCGACGAGCAGTACTTC.

At least ten counts were recorded for this clonotype. The chain is built from TRBV20-1 and TRBJ2-1; either TRBD1 or TRBD2 may supply D (6 bases each). Trimming left V 5 bases short and J 0 bases short, with 11 bases between. Germline CDR1 reads DFQATT; CDR2 reads SNEGSKA (reference sequence). The CDR3 totals 14 residues. The chain's CDR3 is CSAQRGLSYNEQFF. In DNA, the CDR3 is TGCAGTGCTCAACGGGGGCTCTCCTACAATGAGCAGTTCTTC.

This clonotype was picked up many times. DNA for the CDR3: TGTGCCAGCAGTTTAGTGGGCAGGAGCGCCTACAATGAGCAGTTCTTC. Its translation is CASSLVGRSAYNEQFF. The V call is TRBV27, the J call TRBJ2-1, with no clear D. V lost 2 bases and J 2 bases, leaving 13 bases between the germline ends. The CDR3 extends over 16 amino acids. Germline CDR1 reads MNHEY; CDR2 reads SMNVEV (reference sequence).

This chain links TRBV19 with TRBJ2-6; 8 nucleotides align to TRBD1. Germline V lookup: CDR1 LNHDA, CDR2 SQIVND (reference sequence). Unmatched junction bases numbered 8, after V lost 6 bases and J lost 4 bases. CDR3 length equals 16 residues. CDR3 region: CASSPKTGAGANVLTF. CDR3 in DNA: TGTGCCAGTAGCCCGAAGACAGGGGCCGGGGCCAACGTCCTGACTTTC. Filled out from reference TRBV19 and TRBJ2-6, the complete variable domain reads DGGITQSPKYLFRKEGQNVTLSCEQNLNHDAMYWYRQDPGQGLRLIYYSQIVNDFQKGDIAEGYSVSREKKESFPLTVTSAQKNPTAFYLCASSPKTGAGANVLTFGAGSRLTVL.

V is TRBV7-9 and J is TRBJ1-2; D possibly corresponds to TRBD1 (6 bases). Germline-derived CDR1 and CDR2 are SEHNR and FQNEAQ (reference sequence). Trimming took 1 base from V and 4 from J, leaving 13 bases between them. CDR3 size: 15 residues. CDR3 DNA sequence: TGTGCCAGCAGCTTAGGTTCAGGGGCGTTCTATGGCTACACCTTC. It specifies CASSLGSGAFYGYTF.

This clonotype has a handful of counts. A much larger clonotype is one base distant, so this may be a read error. The chain combines TRBV20-1 with TRBJ2-7; D is perhaps TRBD1 or TRBD2 (5 bases each). The CDR3 is made up of 13 amino acids. Germline V CDR1 and CDR2: DFQATT, SNEGSKA (reference sequence). V was cut by 6 bases and J by 4 bases, with 16 bases left in between. The CDR3: CSALRDAFYEQYF. As DNA, the CDR3 is TGCAGTGCCCTAAGGGACGCCTTTTACGAGCAGTACTTC.

The chain links TRBV20-1 to TRBJ2-1, with 7 bases matching TRBD2. The CDR3 length is 19 residues. Germline V gene data show CDR1 as DFQATT and CDR2 as SNEGSKA (reference sequence). V lost 0 bases and J lost 1; bases outside the gene matches: 15. In nucleotides, the CDR3 is TGCAGTGCTAGAGATTTCAAGGGCAGCGGGGCAAGGTCCTACAATGAGCAGTTCTTC. It translates to CSARDFKGSGARSYNEQFF.

This chain joins TRBV9 and TRBJ1-6; D not certain. Deletions cut 3 bases from V and 7 bases from J, with 8 bases between. Germline values: CDR1 SGDLS, CDR2 YYNGEE. There are 13 residues in the CDR3. CDR3 amino acids: CASSGEGNSPLHF. In DNA, the CDR3 is TGTGCCAGCAGCGGCGAAGGGAATTCACCCCTCCACTTT.

Worth noting for this clonotype: This could be a read error, since a much larger clone is one nucleotide away. The chain carries TRBV5-5 and TRBJ1-1, with 7 bases matching TRBD1. CDR3 length: 13 amino acids. The germline V gene has CDR1 SGHKS and CDR2 YYEKEE (reference sequence). V lost 9 bases and J lost 7; bases outside the gene matches: 12. CDR3 nucleotides: TGTGCCACCACAAGGGACAGTGATAGTGAAGCTTTCTTT. Its protein product is CATTRDSDSEAFF.

This clonotype came up a few times. A much more abundant neighbour one base away suggests this may be a read error. The chain combines TRBV5-1 with TRBJ2-2; 9 bases align to TRBD2. This CDR3 contains 15 residues. Germline CDR1 SGHRS, CDR2 YFSETQ. The CDR3 nucleotides are TGCGCCAGCAGCTTGGTTAGCGGGAGTGCCGGGGAGCTGTCTTTT. It translates to CASSLVSGSAGELSF.

The rearrangement links TRBV19 to TRBJ1-2; TRBD1 might be the D (6 bases). V was shortened by 4 bases and J by 4 bases, with 16 bases between the two germline ends. CDR3 length equals 15 residues. CDR1 LNHDA and CDR2 SQIVND come from the germline V gene (reference sequence). This CDR3 reads CASSSAGATSYGYTF. The DNA for the CDR3 is TGTGCCAGTAGTAGTGCAGGGGCCACAAGCTATGGCTACACCTTC.

This chain joins TRBV4-1 and TRBJ2-1; D is perhaps TRBD2 (6 bases). The V end was cut by 0 bases, the J end by 0 bases, with 12 bases between. This CDR3 region has 17 residues. The germline V gene encodes CDR1 MGHRA and CDR2 YSYEKL. The CDR3 DNA sequence: TGCGCCAGCAGCCAAGAGGCCGGGACTCGCTCCTACAATGAGCAGTTCTTC. Translation gives CASSQEAGTRSYNEQFF.

This clonotype was recorded at least ten times. The rearrangement uses TRBV27 and TRBJ2-3; 7 bases map to TRBD1. After removal of 7 bases from V and 2 bases from J, the junction contained 6 bases not matched to a gene. CDR3 length equals 14 residues. CDR1 and CDR2 (germline): MNHEY, SMNVEV (reference sequence). CDR3 bases: TGTGCCAGCAATGACAGGGCGATCACAGATACGCAGTATTTT. Translated: CASNDRAITDTQYF.

This clonotype was seen at least ten times. The chain links TRBV7-3 to TRBJ1-5, with D hard to call. The V gene lost 2 bases and the J gene lost 3 bases, with 5 bases spanning the gap. The CDR3 runs to 13 residues. Per germline, CDR1 SGHTA and CDR2 FQGTGA. The CDR3 DNA follows: TGTGCCAGCAGCTTAGGTCACAATCAGCCCCAGCATTTT. Protein product: CASSLGHNQPQHF.

This clonotype appeared many times. V and J are TRBV30 and TRBJ1-5; tentatively, D is TRBD1 (6 bases). Germline CDR1 is GTSNPN and CDR2 is SVGIG (reference sequence). This CDR3 is 15 amino acids long. The V end lost 5 bases, the J end lost 7 bases, and 21 bases lay between the germline ends. The CDR3 DNA reads as TGTGCCTGGTCCTCGACTGTTGGGGGCGTGCAGCCCCAGCATTTT. It yields the protein CAWSSTVGGVQPQHF.

This clonotype appeared many times. The rearrangement uses TRBV28 and TRBJ2-1; 7 bases fit TRBD2. The germline V gene encodes CDR1 MDHEN and CDR2 SYDVKM. The V gene end was trimmed by 3 bases and the J gene end by 4 bases; junction bases not matched to a gene: 6. The CDR3 is 15 residues long. CDR3 in amino acids: CASSLQREIYNEQFF. The DNA of the CDR3 is TGTGCCAGCAGTTTGCAGCGGGAAATATACAATGAGCAGTTCTTC.

The sample holds many counts of this clonotype. This chain uses TRBV2 with TRBJ2-1; D remains unclear. Per germline, CDR1 SNHLY and CDR2 FYNNEI. This CDR3 is built from 11 residues. V was shortened by 8 bases and J by 4 bases, with 6 bases between the two germline ends. The CDR3 region has the DNA TGTGCCAGCCACGGGTACAATGAGCAGTTCTTC. This sequence encodes CASHGYNEQFF.

This clonotype was observed many times. The rearrangement links TRBV28 to TRBJ2-5; D remains unclear. V dropped 3 bases and J dropped 4 bases, with 12 bases sitting between them. CDR1 and CDR2 from the germline V gene are MDHEN and SYDVKM. CDR3 length: 14 amino acids. This CDR3 reads CASSFSAVGETQYF. The CDR3 nucleotides are TGTGCCAGCAGTTTCTCGGCAGTTGGAGAGACCCAGTACTTC. Looking up the rest from reference TRBV28 and TRBJ2-5 gives the full variable domain: DVKVTQSSRYLVKRTGEKVFLECVQDMDHENMFWYRQDPGLGLRLIYFSYDVKMKEKGDIPEGYSVSREKKERFSLILESASTNQTSMYLCASSFSAVGETQYFGPGTRLLVL.

The rearrangement uses TRBV6-2 or TRBV6-3 and TRBJ2-1; TRBD2 matches 9 bases. Germline CDR1 and CDR2: MNHEY and SVGEGT. The ends lost 4 bases at V and 8 bases at J; junction bases unmatched: 18. CDR3 length equals 18 residues. The CDR3, as DNA: TGTGCCAGCAGTTGGATCGGAGTAGCGGGAGATTTCGGGGATGAGCAGTTCTTC. This codes for CASSWIGVAGDFGDEQFF.

The table lists this clonotype with many counts. The chain combines TRBV19 with TRBJ2-3, with a tentative D call TRBD1 (5 bases). CDR1 and CDR2 (germline): LNHDA, SQIVND (reference sequence). The CDR3 runs to 16 residues. Trimming pared 0 bases from V and 2 bases from J, leaving 12 bases between. The CDR3 DNA reads TGTGCCAGTAGTATAGATGATGGGGCAGTCACAGATACGCAGTATTTT. Translated, it gives CASSIDDGAVTDTQYF.

Notes on this clonotype: This may be a read error, as it is one base from a much larger clone. The CDR3 nucleotides read TGTGCCAGCGGACTAGCCCCCTACGAGCAGTGCTTC. This codes for CASGLAPYEQCF. The chain links TRBV3-1 to TRBJ2-7; 8 bases match TRBD2. Germline V CDR1 and CDR2: LGHDT, YNNKEL (reference sequence). The CDR3 spans 12 residues.

The chain recombines TRBV2 with TRBJ2-7; 8 bases align to TRBD1. The CDR3 sequence is 14 residues long. Per germline, CDR1 SNHLY and CDR2 FYNNEI. J lost 4 bases, V lost 2 bases, and 4 bases had no gene match. This chain's CDR3 is CASSESRGQYEQYF. CDR3 nucleotides: TGTGCCAGCAGTGAAAGCAGGGGGCAGTACGAGCAGTACTTC.

This clonotype was counted ten times or more. J is TRBJ2-7 and V is TRBV27; D is perhaps TRBD2 (6 bases). Per germline, CDR1 MNHEY and CDR2 SMNVEV (reference sequence). CDR3 size: 13 residues. The V and J ends lost 5 bases and 7 bases respectively, with 15 bases between them. CDR3 loop: CASSPRTAGEQYF. DNA for the CDR3: TGTGCCAGCAGTCCCCGGACGGCGGGGGAGCAGTACTTC.

This clonotype showed up many times. This chain connects TRBV7-6 to TRBJ2-3; D is unclear. CDR3 length equals 13 residues. Germline loops: CDR1 SGHVS, CDR2 FNYEAQ. Trimming cost V 0 bases and J 7 bases, with 8 bases left between them. CDR3 sequence: CASSLASLNTQYF. The CDR3 nucleotides read TGTGCCAGCAGCTTAGCTAGCTTGAATACGCAGTATTTT.

This clonotype appeared many times. The chain combines TRBV7-2 with TRBJ2-5; the D gene could be TRBD1 or TRBD2 (5 bases each). V was trimmed by 2 bases and J by 5 bases, leaving 12 bases between them. Germline lookup yields CDR1 SGHTA and CDR2 FQGNSA. This CDR3 comprises 14 residues. This CDR3 reads CASSLNRGRETQYF. The CDR3 region has the DNA TGTGCCAGCAGCTTAAATCGGGGCCGGGAGACCCAGTACTTC.

This clonotype was picked up a small number of times. The rearrangement joins TRBV9 to TRBJ1-5; D gene unclear. This CDR3 is 13 amino acids long. Germline CDR1 and CDR2: SGDLS and YYNGEE. Trimming cost V 2 bases and J 6 bases, with 9 bases left between them. CDR3 sequence: CASSVEGSQPQHF. The CDR3 coding sequence is TGTGCCAGCAGCGTGGAAGGGAGTCAGCCCCAGCATTTT.